This TCR beta chain stems from a study of cytomegalovirus exposure and HLA in healthy donors. The PCR ran on 60 Vbeta and 13 Jbeta primers. Some clones are missing from TCRdb's copy, which holds only in-frame ones; the method was immunoSEQ multiplex PCR. This table holds 80,000 or so clones. The receptor was isolated from a man aged 50 or older in good health and CMV-seropositive. Sequences were obtained from PBMCs.

CDR3 amino acids: CASSPSGADEAFF. CDR3 sequence (DNA): TGTGCCAGCAGCCCTAGTGGGGCTGATGAAGCTTTCTTT. This rearrangement joins TRBV11-3 to TRBJ1-1; a possible D gene is TRBD1 (5 bases). Germline lookup yields CDR1 SGHNT and CDR2 YENEEA. The CDR3 has 13 amino acids. V was shortened by 5 bases and J by 7 bases, with 14 bases between the two germline ends. Looking up the rest from reference TRBV11-3 and TRBJ1-1 gives the full variable domain: EAGVVQSPRYKIIEKKQPVAFWCNPISGHNTLYWYLQNLGQGPELLIRYENEEAVDDSQLPKDRFSAERLKGVDSTLKIQPAELGDSAVYLCASSPSGADEAFFGQGTRLTVV.